The source of this TCR beta chain is a study of cytomegalovirus exposure and HLA in healthy donors. PCR primers comprised 60 Vbeta and 13 Jbeta primers. Some clones are missing from TCRdb's copy, which holds only in-frame ones; the method was immunoSEQ multiplex PCR. The sample lists about 140,000 clones, roughly 79% occurring once. The germline V gene encodes CDR1 MNHNS and CDR2 SASEGT. The length of the CDR3 is 15 residues. With 2 bases removed from V and 4 bases from J, the gap between germline ends came to 14 bases. The TCR was taken from a young man in good health and CMV-seronegative. Sequences were obtained from PBMCs. The chain combines TRBV6-1 with TRBJ1-2, with D maybe TRBD1 (5 bases). CDR3 sequence: CASSEYLGHSYGYTF. The CDR3 nucleotides read TGTGCCAGCAGTGAATATCTCGGACACAGCTATGGCTACACCTTC.